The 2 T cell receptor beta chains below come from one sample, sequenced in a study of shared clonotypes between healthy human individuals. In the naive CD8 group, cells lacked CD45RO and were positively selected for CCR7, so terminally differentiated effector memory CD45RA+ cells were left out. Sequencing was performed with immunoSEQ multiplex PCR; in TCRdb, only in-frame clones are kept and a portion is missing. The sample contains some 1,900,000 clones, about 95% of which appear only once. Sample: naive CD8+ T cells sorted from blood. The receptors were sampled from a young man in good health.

The CDR3 region has the DNA TGTGCGTGGGAGGGCGAGCAGTACTTC. Protein product: CAWEGEQYF. The rearrangement joins TRBV6-4 to TRBJ2-7; 7 bases line up with TRBD2. This CDR3 is 9 amino acids long. Germline CDR1 MRHNA, CDR2 SNTAGT.

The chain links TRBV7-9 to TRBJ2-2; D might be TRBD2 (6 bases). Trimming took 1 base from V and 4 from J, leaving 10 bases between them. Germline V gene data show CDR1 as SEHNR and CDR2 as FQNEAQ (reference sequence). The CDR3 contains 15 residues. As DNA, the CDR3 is TGTGCCAGCAGCTTAGGCGGGACCCTCACCGGGGAGCTGTTTTTT. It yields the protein CASSLGGTLTGELFF.